Given below is one T cell receptor (beta chain) in context. V lost 6 bases to trimming and J lost 7 bases, with 12 bases between them. The CDR3 sequence is 13 residues long. CDR1 and CDR2 from the germline V gene are ENHRY and SYGVKD. This sample was taken from a study of CD8 T cells in Susac syndrome. The CD8+ and CD4+ T cells were negatively isolated, with the TEMRA cells enriched by FACS. The authors reverse transcribed 0.5 to 1 ug RNA with random hexamers. TCRdb reprocessed the immunoSEQ multiplex PCR reads via MiXCR and lists one record per CDR3 protein. Of roughly 110,000 distinct CDR3 sequences listed, nearly 95% are singletons.

The J gene is TRBJ1-4, the V gene TRBV10-3; no definite D call. The clonotype originates from a human donor in good health. The sequencing input was CD4+ T cells from PBMCs. CDR3 residues: CAIRPAGSEKLFF. The CDR3 DNA follows: TGTGCCATCAGACCAGCGGGAAGTGAAAAACTGTTTTTT.